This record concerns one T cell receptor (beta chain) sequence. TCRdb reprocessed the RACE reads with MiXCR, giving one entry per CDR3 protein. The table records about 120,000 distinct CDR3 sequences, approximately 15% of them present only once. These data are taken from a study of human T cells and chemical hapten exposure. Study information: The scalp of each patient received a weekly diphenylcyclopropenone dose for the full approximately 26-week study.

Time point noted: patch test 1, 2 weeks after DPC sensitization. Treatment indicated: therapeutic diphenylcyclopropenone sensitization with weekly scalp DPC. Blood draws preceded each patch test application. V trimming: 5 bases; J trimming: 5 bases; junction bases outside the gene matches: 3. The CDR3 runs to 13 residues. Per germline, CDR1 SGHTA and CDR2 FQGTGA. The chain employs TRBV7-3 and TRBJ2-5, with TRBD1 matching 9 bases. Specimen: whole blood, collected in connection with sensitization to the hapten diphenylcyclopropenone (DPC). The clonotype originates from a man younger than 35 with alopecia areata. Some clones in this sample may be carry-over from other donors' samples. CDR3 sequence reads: CASSRTGDETQYF. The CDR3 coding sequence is TGTGCCAGCAGCCGGACAGGGGACGAGACCCAGTACTTC. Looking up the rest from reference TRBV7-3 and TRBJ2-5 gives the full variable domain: GAGVSQTPSNKVTEKGKYVELRCDPISGHTALYWYRQSLGQGPEFLIYFQGTGAADDSGLPNDRFFAVRPEGSVSTLKIQRTERGDSAVYLCASSRTGDETQYFGPGTRLLVL.